This T cell receptor beta chain was retrieved from a study of T-cell memory formation after mild COVID-19. Points from the study as a whole: Among contracting clones, CD4+ were mainly CM/EM and CD8+ enriched in EMRA.

TCRdb re-derived calls from the 5' RACE reads in MiXCR, one entry per CDR3 protein. Here the sample spans 300,000 to 400,000 distinct CDR3 sequences, about 15% being singletons. This clonotype was seen many times. The antigen is undetermined. Germline V gene lookup returns CDR1 SGHRS and CDR2 YFSETQ. This CDR3 contains 16 residues. V lost 4 bases and J 3 bases, leaving 19 bases between the germline ends. This TCR came from a man aged 18 to 29 who had mild COVID-19 (a few samples of this study predate the infection). Cell type and time point are not known. Sequenced sample: PBMCs or a T cell subset sorted from them (not recorded which). The gene calls are TRBV5-1 and TRBJ1-1; D possibly corresponds to TRBD1 (6 bases). CDR3 loop: CASSQPQGRLYTEAFF. CDR3 nucleotide sequence: TGCGCCAGCAGCCAACCACAGGGCCGACTTTACACTGAAGCTTTCTTT.